This TCR beta chain was identified in a study of regulatory T cells in long-lasting Graves disease. Overall study findings and caveats: Persistent disease preferred TRBV28, TRBJ1-2 and TRBJ2-5.

This clonotype was recorded at least ten times. What it binds is not known. This CDR3 region has 15 residues. Germline values: CDR1 LGHDT, CDR2 YNNKEL (reference sequence). Trimming removed 4 bases at V and 15 bases at J, with 24 bases between. Described time point: persistent/refractory GD, antithyroid drugs over 5 years with positive TRAb. PBMCs were the source of the RNA used for TCR sequencing. CDR3 regions were amplified by Arm-PCR using iRepertoire HTBI primers to build TCR beta libraries. TCRdb reanalysed the multiplex PCR reads using MiXCR and keeps one entry per CDR3 protein. This table holds 350,000 to 450,000 distinct CDR3 sequences, roughly 20% found once.

The V gene is TRBV3-1, the J gene TRBJ1-4, with a weak D call TRBD1 (6 bases). The sample was peripheral blood mononuclear cells (PBMCs), taken when the disease was refractory, from a patient treated with antithyroid drugs. This receptor was identified in a female donor with Graves disease. Written as DNA, the CDR3 is TGTGCCAGCAGCCCAGGAAGGACAGAGCTGAATGGGGTGTTTTTT. Its protein product is CASSPGRTELNGVFF.